These 19 T cell receptor beta chains originate from one sample sequenced in a study of shared clonotypes between healthy human individuals. The repertoire was sequenced with immunoSEQ multiplex PCR; TCRdb's copy has only in-frame clones and lacks some. The table lists about 980,000 clones, approximately 80% of them singletons. The sequencing input was memory CD4+ T cells sorted from blood. Subset: CD45RA-negative fraction. These receptors were collected from a man in his late teens or twenties in good health.

V gene TRBV5-1 combines with J gene TRBJ2-3, with 12 bases identical to TRBD2. Trimming cost V 3 bases and J 2 bases; bases outside gene matches: 7. Germline CDR1 reads SGHRS; CDR2 reads YFSETQ. The CDR3 extends over 17 amino acids. The CDR3, as DNA: TGCGCCAGCAGCTCGACTAGCGGGGGCACCTTCACAGATACGCAGTATTTT. Translating gives CASSSTSGGTFTDTQYF.

The chain uses TRBV6-5 and TRBJ1-2, with a weak D call TRBD1 (5 bases). CDR1 is MNHEY and CDR2 is SVGAGI in the germline V gene. This CDR3 is built from 15 residues. Trimming left V 7 bases short and J 0 bases short, with 15 bases between. The CDR3 region has the DNA TGTGCCAGCAAACGAGACAGACCGACTAACTATGGCTACACCTTC. It yields the protein CASKRDRPTNYGYTF.

The chain couples TRBV6-6 to TRBJ1-5, with D hard to call. The CDR3 is 14 residues long. Germline CDR1 reads MNHNY; CDR2 reads SVGAGI (reference sequence). The V and J ends lost 2 bases and 4 bases respectively, with 9 bases between them. CDR3 protein: CASSYRERNQPQHF. Here the CDR3 DNA reads TGTGCCAGCAGTTACCGGGAAAGGAATCAGCCCCAGCATTTT.

With respect to this clone: Distinct nucleotide sequences in the sample also encode this CDR3. This chain joins TRBV2 and TRBJ1-1, with D maybe TRBD1 (5 bases). CDR3 length equals 14 residues. In germline, CDR1 is SNHLY, CDR2 FYNNEI. The ends were cut back, 7 bases at V and 2 bases at J, with 14 bases in the middle. This CDR3 reads CASNTAGLNTEAFF. DNA of the CDR3: TGTGCCAGCAATACGGCAGGGTTAAACACTGAAGCTTTCTTT.

This clone occurred a few times. The chain combines TRBV6-1 with TRBJ2-1; perhaps TRBD1 as D (6 bases). This CDR3 has 14 residues. Trimming stripped 4 bases from V and 4 bases from J, with 11 bases between. Germline CDR1 reads MNHNS; CDR2 reads SASEGT. Written as DNA, the CDR3 is TGTGCCAGCAGTGTGCAGGGGATGTACAATGAGCAGTTCTTC. Protein sequence: CASSVQGMYNEQFF.

A single count supports this clone. The CDR3 loop reads CASSPDYGIYNEQFF. The CDR3 DNA reads as TGTGCCAGCAGCCCCGACTACGGCATTTACAATGAGCAGTTCTTC. V and J are TRBV2 and TRBJ2-1, with D maybe TRBD2 (5 bases). V was clipped by 6 bases and J by 4 bases, with 16 bases between them. The germline gives CDR1 SNHLY, CDR2 FYNNEI. The CDR3 sequence is 15 residues long.

The chain combines TRBV30 with TRBJ2-1; 14 bases agree with TRBD2. V lost 4 bases, J lost 6 bases, and 2 bases stayed unmatched. Looked up from germline, CDR1 is GTSNPN and CDR2 is SVGIG (reference sequence). The CDR3 spans 14 residues. In nucleotides, the CDR3 is TGTGCCTGGACCGGGACTAGCGGGAGCAATGAGCAGTTCTTC. It specifies CAWTGTSGSNEQFF. The variable domain in full, with the rest retrieved from reference TRBV30 and TRBJ2-1, is SQTIHQWPATLVQPVGSPLSLECTVEGTSNPNLYWYRQAAGRGLQLLFYSVGIGQISSEVPQNLSASRPQDRQFILSSKKLLLSDSGFYLCAWTGTSGSNEQFFGPGTRLTVL.

The J gene is TRBJ2-7, the V gene TRBV29-1; tentative D call: TRBD1 (6 bases). Germline CDR1 SQVTM, CDR2 ANQGSEA. Trimming left V 3 bases short and J 4 bases short, with 10 bases between. The CDR3 is made up of 12 amino acids. CDR3 residues: CSVDDQGYEQYF. The CDR3, as DNA: TGCAGCGTTGATGACCAGGGGTACGAGCAGTACTTC.

This clone was detected only a few times. Within the sample, other DNA sequences also encode this same CDR3. The chain couples TRBV5-4 to TRBJ1-1; TRBD1 aligns across 8 bases. This CDR3 comprises 15 residues. Trimming cost V 3 bases and J 2 bases; bases outside gene matches: 6. Germline CDR1 and CDR2: SGHNT and YYREEE (reference sequence). The CDR3 DNA follows: TGTGCCAGCAGCTCCGGACAGGGTCTAAACACTGAAGCTTTCTTT. Translation gives CASSSGQGLNTEAFF.

The V call is TRBV7-2, the J call TRBJ2-1; 11 bases fit TRBD2. Per the germline V gene, CDR1 is SGHTA and CDR2 is FQGNSA. Unmatched junction bases numbered 8, after V lost 5 bases and J lost 5 bases. CDR3 length: 16 residues. The CDR3: CASSTGGLAVDNEQFF. CDR3 nucleotide sequence: TGTGCCAGCAGCACAGGGGGACTAGCGGTAGACAATGAGCAGTTCTTC.

The chain is built from TRBV6-5 and TRBJ1-2; perhaps TRBD1 as D (5 bases). The CDR3 runs 14 residues. Per the germline V gene, CDR1 is MNHEY and CDR2 is SVGAGI. Between the trimmed V and J ends, which lost 5 bases and 6 bases, there was a span of 16 bases. This chain's CDR3 is CASSGTGRLNGYTF. CDR3 DNA sequence: TGTGCCAGCAGTGGGACTGGTCGGTTAAATGGCTACACCTTC.

This chain uses TRBV30 with TRBJ1-6; D is unclear. CDR3 size: 15 residues. The V and J ends lost 1 base and 4 bases respectively, with 11 bases between them. Germline lookup yields CDR1 GTSNPN and CDR2 SVGIG (reference sequence). CDR3 bases: TGTGCCTGGAGTGAGGTGCATTCTTATAATTCACCCCTCCACTTT. It specifies CAWSEVHSYNSPLHF.

A few counts support this clone. CDR3 sequence reads: CASSQDPYRGEQYF. The CDR3 DNA follows: TGCGCCAGCAGCCAAGACCCTTACAGGGGCGAGCAGTACTTC. This chain links TRBV4-3 with TRBJ2-7; 7 nucleotides agree with TRBD1. Trimming took 0 bases from V and 6 from J; bases not matched to a gene: 5. Germline V lookup: CDR1 LGHNA, CDR2 YSLEER. The CDR3 contains 14 residues.

This clone was observed at least ten times. The chain carries TRBV19 and TRBJ2-3; 9 nucleotides align to TRBD1. The CDR3 length is 13 residues. J gave up 4 bases and V 7 bases, and 3 bases lay outside the gene matches. Germline V gene sequence: CDR1 LNHDA, CDR2 SQIVND (reference sequence). CDR3 region: CASKGQGSDTQYF. For the CDR3, the DNA is TGTGCCAGTAAGGGACAGGGTTCAGATACGCAGTATTTT.

V gene TRBV27 combines with J gene TRBJ2-5; D not resolved. Germline V gene lookup returns CDR1 MNHEY and CDR2 SMNVEV (reference sequence). The V and J ends lost 4 bases and 4 bases respectively, with 10 bases between them. The CDR3 totals 13 residues. The CDR3 spells CASSWSLRETQYF. CDR3 nucleotide sequence: TGTGCCAGCAGTTGGAGCCTCCGAGAGACCCAGTACTTC.

This chain uses TRBV5-4 with TRBJ1-3; D is unclear. V lost 7 bases to trimming and J lost 4 bases, with 9 bases between them. CDR3 length: 12 amino acids. Germline-derived CDR1 and CDR2 are SGHNT and YYREEE (reference sequence). In DNA, the CDR3 is TGTGCCAGCGTCGGAACCGGAAACACCATATATTTT. Its protein is CASVGTGNTIYF.

The chain employs TRBV11-3 and TRBJ1-4; no clear D. The germline CDR1 and CDR2 sequences are SGHNT and YENEEA. With 5 bases removed from V and 8 bases from J, the gap between germline ends came to 9 bases. CDR3 length: 12 amino acids. The CDR3 nucleotides read TGTGCCAGCAGCACCTTAGGGGAAAAACTGTTTTTT. As protein: CASSTLGEKLFF.

The CDR3 coding sequence is TGTGCCAGCAGCGTTCCGGGCCGGGACGAGCAGTACTTC. Its translation is CASSVPGRDEQYF. The chain couples TRBV9 to TRBJ2-7; D call uncertain. Germline V gene sequence: CDR1 SGDLS, CDR2 YYNGEE. This CDR3 has 13 residues. V was cut by 2 bases and J by 5 bases, with 11 bases left in between.

V and J are TRBV7-9 and TRBJ1-4; 9 positions match TRBD1. This CDR3 contains 17 residues. Trimming at V came to 5 bases and at J to 5 bases, leaving 12 bases not matched to a gene. Germline V lookup: CDR1 SEHNR, CDR2 FQNEAQ (reference sequence). The DNA of the CDR3 is TGTGCCAGCAGCGTCGGTATTACAGGGGGCGGGAATGAAAAACTGTTTTTT. Translating it yields CASSVGITGGGNEKLFF.